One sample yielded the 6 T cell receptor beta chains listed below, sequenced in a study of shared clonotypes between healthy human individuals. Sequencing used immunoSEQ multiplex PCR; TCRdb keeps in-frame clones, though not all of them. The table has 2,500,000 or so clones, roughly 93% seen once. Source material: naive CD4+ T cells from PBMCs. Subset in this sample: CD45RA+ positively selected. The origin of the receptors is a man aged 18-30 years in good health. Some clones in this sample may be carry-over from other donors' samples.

The CDR3 sequence is CASSTRTGWSSDEQFF. DNA of the CDR3: TGTGCCAGCAGCACCCGGACAGGGTGGTCGTCCGATGAGCAGTTCTTC. V gene TRBV7-9 combines with J gene TRBJ2-1, with 8 bases aligning to TRBD1. The germline V gene has CDR1 SEHNR and CDR2 FQNEAQ (reference sequence). The CDR3 extends over 16 amino acids. Trimming cost V 5 bases and J 8 bases; bases outside gene matches: 14.

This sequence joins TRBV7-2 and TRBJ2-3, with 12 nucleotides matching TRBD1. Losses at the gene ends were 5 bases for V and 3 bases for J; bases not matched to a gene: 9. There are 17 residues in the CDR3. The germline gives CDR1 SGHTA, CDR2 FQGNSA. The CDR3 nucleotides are TGTGCCAGCAGCCCCCGTTCGGGACAGGGGGCAACAGATACGCAGTATTTT. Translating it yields CASSPRSGQGATDTQYF.

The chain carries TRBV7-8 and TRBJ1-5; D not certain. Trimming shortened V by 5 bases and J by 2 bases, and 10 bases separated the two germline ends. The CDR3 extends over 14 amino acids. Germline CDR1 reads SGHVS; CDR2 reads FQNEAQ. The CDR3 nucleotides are TGTGCCAGCAGCACCACCGGGGGCAATCAGCCCCAGCATTTT. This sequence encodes CASSTTGGNQPQHF.

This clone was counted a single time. CDR3 coding DNA: TGCGCCAGCAGCCAAGCTACTACACGGACAGGGGAAAACACCATATATTTT. It is translated as CASSQATTRTGENTIYF. This sequence joins TRBV4-1 and TRBJ1-3; TRBD1 agrees at 9 bases. The CDR3 extends over 17 amino acids. CDR1 and CDR2 (germline): MGHRA, YSYEKL. V lost 1 base to trimming and J lost 6 bases; unmatched junction nucleotides: 10.

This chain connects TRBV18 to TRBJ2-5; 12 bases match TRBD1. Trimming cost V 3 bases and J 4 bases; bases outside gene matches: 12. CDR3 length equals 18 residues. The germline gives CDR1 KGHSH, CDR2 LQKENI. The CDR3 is CASSPPGQGAVKVETQYF. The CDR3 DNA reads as TGTGCCAGCTCACCTCCGGGACAGGGGGCCGTTAAGGTAGAGACCCAGTACTTC.

CDR3 coding DNA: TGCGCCAGCAGCGCACGGGGGGATACGCAGTATTTT. Protein: CASSARGDTQYF. The rearrangement joins TRBV5-1 to TRBJ2-3, with D possibly being TRBD2 (6 bases). The germline V gene has CDR1 SGHRS and CDR2 YFSETQ. This CDR3 contains 12 residues. V dropped 4 bases and J dropped 6 bases, with 9 bases sitting between them.